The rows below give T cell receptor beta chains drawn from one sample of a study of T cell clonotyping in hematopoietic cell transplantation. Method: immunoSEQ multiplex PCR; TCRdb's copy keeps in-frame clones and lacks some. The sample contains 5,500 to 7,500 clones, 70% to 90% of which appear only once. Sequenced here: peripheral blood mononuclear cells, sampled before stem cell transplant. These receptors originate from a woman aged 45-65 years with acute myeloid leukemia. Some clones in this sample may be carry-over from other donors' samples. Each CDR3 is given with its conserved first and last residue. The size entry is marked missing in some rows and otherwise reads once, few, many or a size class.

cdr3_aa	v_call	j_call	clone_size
CATRGEGDSYNSPLHF	TRBV15	TRBJ1-6	.
CASSFRAGSTDTQYF	TRBV4-3	TRBJ2-3	.
CASSPGTGEGYGYTF	TRBV11-2	TRBJ1-2	.
CASSTDRGYGNTIYF	TRBV5-6	TRBJ1-3	.
CASRDGRHRGEKLFF	TRBV6-5	TRBJ1-4	.
CASRSPGGRSYEQYF	TRBV25-1	TRBJ2-7	.
CASSELGTRDEQFF	TRBV6-1	TRBJ2-1	.
CASKAQTGYGYTF	TRBV6-5	TRBJ1-2	.
CASSASGAGGTQYF	TRBV2	TRBJ2-3	.
CASSHVLGTGTYEQYF	TRBV4-3	TRBJ2-7	.
CASSQEGGGIVTGELFF	TRBV4-1	TRBJ2-2	few